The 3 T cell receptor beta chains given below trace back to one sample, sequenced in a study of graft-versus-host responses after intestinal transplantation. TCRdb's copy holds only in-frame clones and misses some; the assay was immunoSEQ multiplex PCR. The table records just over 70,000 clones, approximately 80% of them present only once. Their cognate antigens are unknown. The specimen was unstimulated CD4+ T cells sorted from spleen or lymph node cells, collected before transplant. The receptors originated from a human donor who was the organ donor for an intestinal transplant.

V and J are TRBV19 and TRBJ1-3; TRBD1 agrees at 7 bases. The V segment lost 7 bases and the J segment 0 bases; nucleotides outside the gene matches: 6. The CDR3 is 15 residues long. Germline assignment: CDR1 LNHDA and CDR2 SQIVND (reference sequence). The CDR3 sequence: CASTMDRSSGNTIYF. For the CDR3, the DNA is TGTGCCAGTACCATGGACAGGAGCTCTGGAAACACCATATATTTT.

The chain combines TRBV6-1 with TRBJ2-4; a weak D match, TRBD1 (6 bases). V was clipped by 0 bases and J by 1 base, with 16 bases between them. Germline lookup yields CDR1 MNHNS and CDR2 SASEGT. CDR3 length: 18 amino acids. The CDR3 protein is CASSEAGQTHRAKNIQYF. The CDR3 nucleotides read TGTGCCAGCAGTGAAGCAGGACAGACACATAGGGCCAAAAACATTCAGTACTTC.

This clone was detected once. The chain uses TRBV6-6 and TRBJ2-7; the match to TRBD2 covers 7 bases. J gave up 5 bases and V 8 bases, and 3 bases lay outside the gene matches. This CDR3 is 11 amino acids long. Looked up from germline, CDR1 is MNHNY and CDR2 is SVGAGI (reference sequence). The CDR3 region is CASRLADEQYV. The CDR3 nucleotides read TGTGCCAGCCGCCTAGCGGACGAGCAGTACGTC.